A selection of T cell receptor beta chains follows, all from one sample in a study of follicular helper T cells after annual influenza vaccination. Assay: immunoSEQ multiplex PCR; the TCRdb copy retains only in-frame clones and omits some. The sample contains some 9,600 clones, roughly 80% of which appear only once. This specimen was CXCR5+ CD38- circulating T follicular helper cells from blood, taken 7 days after influenza vaccination. The receptors shown here come from an adult who received the influenza vaccine. The CDR3 runs from the conserved cysteine through the conserved F or W. The order of the fields is J gene, V gene, CDR3 protein.

>TRBJ1-2|TRBV19
CASTTSGSGFYGYTF
>TRBJ2-2|TRBV19
CASSLRPGELFF
>TRBJ2-3|TRBV7-9
CASSYPGADTQYF
>TRBJ2-7|TRBV6-4
CASSDPHSYREGEQYF
>TRBJ2-3|TRBV10-3
CAIRSTSGVSRDTQYF
>TRBJ1-6|TRBV2
CASSEEVKSPLHF
>TRBJ1-5|TRBV5-8
CASSLEPYSNQPQHF
>TRBJ2-1|TRBV6-5
CASSYSRLPSDVQFF
>TRBJ2-2|TRBV4-2
CASSPTTSGAVGKLFF
>TRBJ1-2|TRBV28
CASSLQQGGGYTF
>TRBJ2-3|TRBV4-3
CASSRVPTDTQYF
>TRBJ2-7|TRBV2
CASSEMTSEQYF
>TRBJ1-2|TRBV27
CASSPLVQGIDYGYTF
>TRBJ1-5|TRBV4-3
CASSQGGGDNQPQHF
>TRBJ1-2|TRBV21-1
CASSKVHDSGYTF
>TRBJ1-2|TRBV15
CATSRHPDGYTF
>TRBJ2-2|TRBV7-2
CASGSRESTGELFF
>TRBJ2-1|TRBV19
CASSIGTGGGNEQFF
>TRBJ2-3|TRBV11-3
CASSLGLSDTQYF
>TRBJ2-3|TRBV5-1
CASSLAGSLSSTDTQYF
>TRBJ1-5|TRBV30
CAWRSGLNQPQHF
>TRBJ2-2|TRBV7-6
CASSSGTSATGELFF
>TRBJ1-1|TRBV5-5
CANSRDTMNTEAFF
>TRBJ1-5|TRBV5-4
CASSIGPSNQPQHF
>TRBJ2-1|TRBV5-4
CASSSVSYNEQFF
>TRBJ2-2|TRBV4-3
CASSLTDRDTGELFF
>TRBJ1-5|TRBV11-2
CASSLEGNEPQHF
>TRBJ1-2|TRBV6-1
CASSELRGQGNGYTF
>TRBJ2-2|TRBV7-8
CASSQGGLAGVPRELFF
>TRBJ1-6|TRBV12-5
CASGLGHHNSPLHF
>TRBJ2-7|TRBV5-1
CASSLAAGTWGTYEQYF
>TRBJ2-3|TRBV7-9
CASSLGRGGGARDTQYF
>TRBJ2-1|TRBV6-5
CASSTSRGYEQFF
>TRBJ1-6|TRBV19
CASSIAGNSGWSVRHSPLHF
>TRBJ2-5|TRBV29-1
CSVEKGQDEETQYF
>TRBJ1-1|TRBV5-1
CASSGARTANTEAFF
>TRBJ1-1|TRBV11-3
CASSLQGGNTEAFF
>TRBJ2-7|TRBV5-6
CASSMAGTGPYEQYF
>TRBJ2-2|TRBV25-1
CASSGPWKSTGELFF
>TRBJ2-1|TRBV29-1
CSASSGGADNEQFF
>TRBJ2-7|TRBV29-1
CSVGEEYEQYF
>TRBJ1-1|TRBV10-3
CAIRDNQGDTEAFF
>TRBJ2-4|TRBV19
CASSIDENIQYF